These 10 T cell receptor beta chains were all obtained from the same sample, sequenced in a study of early T cells in non-severe SARS-CoV-2 infection (dated by TCRdb to the early 2020s). Libraries were made using 5' RACE. Sequencing instrument: NextSeq 500. The public sequencing data were trimmed at Q25 with fastp and processed into clonotypes with MiXCR by TCRdb, which kept only in-frame beta chains. Records with the same CDR3 protein are collapsed into one entry carrying the most frequent genes and DNA. This sample is represented by fewer than 55,000 distinct CDR3 sequences; about 4% of them were singletons. The top ten clonotypes cover about 3% of the sample. Sequencing input: whole blood. Receptor source: an adult who was a healthcare worker with PCR-confirmed SARS-CoV-2 infection or an uninfected control (not recorded which).

This clonotype is labeled as medium-sized (0.01 to 0.1%). V is TRBV6-1 and J is TRBJ2-1, with D possibly being TRBD2 (5 bases). Trimming took off 1 base at V and 7 bases at J, with 14 bases between the two ends. Germline CDR1 and CDR2: MNHNS and SASEGT. The CDR3 has 15 residues. CDR3 coding DNA: TGTGCCAGCAGTGAAGGCGGTAGCGAGTCAAATGAGCAGTTCTTC. Protein: CASSEGGSESNEQFF.

This clonotype occurred many times. This chain uses TRBV11-2 with TRBJ2-7; 7 nucleotides match TRBD1. CDR1 is SGHAT, CDR2 FQNNGV, per germline. The ends lost 5 bases at V and 2 bases at J; junction bases unmatched: 9. The CDR3 extends over 15 amino acids. The chain's CDR3 is CASSARQGFPYEQYF. Written as DNA, the CDR3 is TGTGCCAGCAGCGCGCGACAGGGATTCCCCTACGAGCAGTACTTC.

In its sample, this clonotype was seen many times. The rearrangement joins TRBV2 to TRBJ1-5, with a weak D call TRBD1 (5 bases). The CDR3 loop spans 14 amino acids. The V and J ends lost 6 bases and 2 bases respectively, with 11 bases between them. CDR1 and CDR2 (germline): SNHLY, FYNNEI. This CDR3 reads CASRGQFRNQPQHF. The CDR3 DNA is TGTGCCAGCAGGGGGCAATTTCGCAATCAGCCCCAGCATTTT.

This clonotype showed up many times. The rearrangement joins TRBV4-1 to TRBJ2-4; 8 bases line up with TRBD1. The CDR3 loop spans 14 amino acids. Germline CDR1 and CDR2: MGHRA and YSYEKL. V dropped 1 base and J dropped 8; count of bases not matched to a gene: 4. The CDR3 protein is CASSQVDRAHIQYF. The CDR3 region has the DNA TGCGCCAGCAGCCAAGTGGACAGGGCACACATTCAGTACTTC.

This clonotype was counted at least ten times. The chain carries TRBV29-1 and TRBJ1-1; a weak D match, TRBD1 (5 bases). Trimming pared 4 bases from V and 0 bases from J, leaving 9 bases between. The CDR3 contains 13 residues. Germline V gene lookup returns CDR1 SQVTM and CDR2 ANQGSEA. CDR3 sequence (DNA): TGCAGCGTTGCCAGACAGTTGAACACTGAAGCTTTCTTT. This codes for CSVARQLNTEAFF.

This clonotype was seen repeatedly, ten times or more. The J gene is TRBJ2-7, the V gene TRBV3-1; either TRBD1 or TRBD2 may supply D (5 bases each). Germline lookup yields CDR1 LGHDT and CDR2 YNNKEL (reference sequence). V shed 2 bases and J shed 9 bases, with 14 bases lying between them. The CDR3 is 13 residues long. CDR3 loop: CASSQNPGAGQYF. In DNA, the CDR3 is TGTGCCAGCAGCCAAAACCCCGGGGCTGGGCAGTACTTC.

This clonotype was counted ten times or more. This chain's CDR3 is CASSGQVLGYGYTF. In DNA, the CDR3 is TGTGCCAGCAGTGGACAGGTTCTAGGCTATGGCTACACCTTC. The chain combines TRBV2 with TRBJ1-2; possible D gene TRBD1, 6 bases. CDR1 is SNHLY and CDR2 is FYNNEI in the germline V gene. V was shortened by 4 bases and J by 4 bases, with 13 bases between the two germline ends. CDR3 length: 14 amino acids.

J is TRBJ2-1 and V is TRBV19, with unresolved D. The CDR3 totals 14 residues. Trimming pared 4 bases from V and 9 bases from J, leaving 16 bases between. The germline gives CDR1 LNHDA, CDR2 SQIVND (reference sequence). The CDR3 coding sequence is TGTGCCAGTAGTACCTTCCTTCTACACGGTGAGCAGTTCTTC. This codes for CASSTFLLHGEQFF.

This clonotype was recorded many times. V gene TRBV4-1 combines with J gene TRBJ1-5; possibly TRBD1 for D (6 bases). CDR3 size: 15 residues. Germline lookup yields CDR1 MGHRA and CDR2 YSYEKL. V was clipped by 3 bases and J by 4 bases, with 13 bases between them. CDR3 sequence reads: CASSQGHLANQPQHF. The CDR3 region has the DNA TGCGCCAGCAGCCAGGGACACCTAGCAAATCAGCCCCAGCATTTT.

This clonotype was counted ten times or more. This chain joins TRBV7-9 and TRBJ2-1; D possibly corresponds to TRBD2 (6 bases). With 3 bases removed from V and 7 bases from J, the gap between germline ends came to 16 bases. Germline CDR1 and CDR2: SEHNR and FQNEAQ (reference sequence). The CDR3 loop spans 15 amino acids. For the CDR3, the DNA is TGTGCCAGCAGCTTGGACTATTTCGGGGAAAATGAGCAGTTCTTC. Translated, it gives CASSLDYFGENEQFF.